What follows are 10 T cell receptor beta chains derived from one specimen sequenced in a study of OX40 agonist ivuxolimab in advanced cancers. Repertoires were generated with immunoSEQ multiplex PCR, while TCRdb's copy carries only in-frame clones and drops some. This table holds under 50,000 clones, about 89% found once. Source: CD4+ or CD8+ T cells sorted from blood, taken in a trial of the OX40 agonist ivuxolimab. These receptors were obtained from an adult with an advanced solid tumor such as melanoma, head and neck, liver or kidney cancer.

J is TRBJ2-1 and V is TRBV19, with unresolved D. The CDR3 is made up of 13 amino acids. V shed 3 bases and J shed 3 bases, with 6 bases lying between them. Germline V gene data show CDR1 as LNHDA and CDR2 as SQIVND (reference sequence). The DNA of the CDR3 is TGTGCCAGTAGTATTGACGGCTACAATGAGCAGTTCTTC. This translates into CASSIDGYNEQFF.

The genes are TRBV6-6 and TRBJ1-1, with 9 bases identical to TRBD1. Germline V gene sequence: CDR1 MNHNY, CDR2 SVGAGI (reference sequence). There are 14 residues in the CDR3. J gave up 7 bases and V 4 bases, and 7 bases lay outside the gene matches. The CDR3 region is CASSSTGGGIEAFF. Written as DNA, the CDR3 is TGTGCCAGCAGTTCAACAGGGGGCGGGATTGAAGCTTTCTTT.

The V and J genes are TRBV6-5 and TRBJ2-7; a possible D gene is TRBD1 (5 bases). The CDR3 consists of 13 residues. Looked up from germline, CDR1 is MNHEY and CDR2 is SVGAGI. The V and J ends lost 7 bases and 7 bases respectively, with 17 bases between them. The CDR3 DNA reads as TGTGCCAGCACCGACGGGCCAGGGTATGAGCAGTACTTC. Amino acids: CASTDGPGYEQYF.

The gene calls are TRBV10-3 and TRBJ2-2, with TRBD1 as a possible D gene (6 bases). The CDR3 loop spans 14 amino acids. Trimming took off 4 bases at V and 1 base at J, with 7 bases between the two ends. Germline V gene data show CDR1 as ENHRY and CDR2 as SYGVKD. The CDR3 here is CAISVGGNTGELFF. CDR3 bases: TGTGCCATCAGTGTAGGGGGGAACACCGGGGAGCTGTTTTTT.

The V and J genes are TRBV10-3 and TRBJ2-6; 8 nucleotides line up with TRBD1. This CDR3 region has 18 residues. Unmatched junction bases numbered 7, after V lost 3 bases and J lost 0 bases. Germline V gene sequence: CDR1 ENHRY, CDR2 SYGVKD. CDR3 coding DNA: TGTGCCATCAGTGACCCCACGCAGGGGGCCTCTGGGGCCAACGTCCTGACTTTC. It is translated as CAISDPTQGASGANVLTF.

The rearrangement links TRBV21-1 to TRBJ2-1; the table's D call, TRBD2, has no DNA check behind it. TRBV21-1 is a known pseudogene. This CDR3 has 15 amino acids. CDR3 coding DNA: TGTGCCAGCCGACCCGCGGGGGGGCCAGATGATGAGCAGTTCTTC. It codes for CASRPAGGPDDEQFF.

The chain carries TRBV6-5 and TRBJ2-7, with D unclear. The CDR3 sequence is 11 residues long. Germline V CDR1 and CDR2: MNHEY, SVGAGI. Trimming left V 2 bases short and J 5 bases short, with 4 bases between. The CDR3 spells CASSYRDEQYF. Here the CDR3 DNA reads TGTGCCAGCAGTTACCGGGACGAGCAGTACTTC.

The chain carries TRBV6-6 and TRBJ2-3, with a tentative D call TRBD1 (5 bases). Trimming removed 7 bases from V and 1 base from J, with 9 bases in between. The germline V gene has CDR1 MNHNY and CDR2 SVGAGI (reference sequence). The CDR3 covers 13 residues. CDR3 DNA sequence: TGTGCCAGCACTCTAGGGGGCACAGATACGCAGTATTTT. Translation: CASTLGGTDTQYF.

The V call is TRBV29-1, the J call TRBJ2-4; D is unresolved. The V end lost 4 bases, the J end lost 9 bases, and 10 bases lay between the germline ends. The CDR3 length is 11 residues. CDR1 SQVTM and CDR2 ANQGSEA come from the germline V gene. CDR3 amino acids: CSVVQVAIQYF. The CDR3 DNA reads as TGCAGCGTTGTGCAGGTGGCCATTCAGTACTTC.

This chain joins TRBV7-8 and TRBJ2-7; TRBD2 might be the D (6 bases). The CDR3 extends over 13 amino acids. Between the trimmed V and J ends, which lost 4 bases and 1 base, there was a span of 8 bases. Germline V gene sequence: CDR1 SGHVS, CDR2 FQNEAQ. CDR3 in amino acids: CASSSGLSYEQYF. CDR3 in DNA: TGTGCCAGCAGCTCGGGACTGTCCTACGAGCAGTACTTC.